This T cell receptor (beta chain) was retrieved from a study of T cell repertoires in cytomegalovirus infection. Study information: Evidence of both CMV infection and a matching HLA type came from public TCR beta signatures. Study outcomes and limitations: The study identified carriers of CMV plus the relevant HLA from cumulative public TCR beta family frequency.

As regards this clonotype: Antigen: not known.

TCRdb analysed the reads with MiXCR anew, one entry per CDR3 protein. Among some 350,000 distinct CDR3 sequences listed, about 27% were seen once. The V end was cut by 3 bases, the J end by 9 bases, with 11 bases between. Per the germline V gene, CDR1 is MDHEN and CDR2 is SYDVKM. The CDR3 extends over 12 amino acids. The sample in question was cultured PBMCs, obtained from culture after CMV antigen stimulation. The clonotype comes from a human donor in good health (CMV status not recorded). Some clones in this sample may be carry-over from other donors' samples. The chain combines TRBV28 with TRBJ1-1; D is undetermined. The CDR3, as DNA: TGTGCCAGCAGTTTCTCCGATCCGCAAGCTTTCTTT. Its translation: CASSFSDPQAFF.